Shown below are 27 T cell receptor beta chains from a single sample sequenced in a study of blood T cell repertoires in COVID-19. The protocol was immunoSEQ multiplex PCR, while the TCRdb copy is restricted to in-frame clones and leaves out a portion. The data hold 250,000 to 400,000 clones, with roughly nine tenths observed a single time. The source material was peripheral blood. The origin of the receptors is a woman in her thirties with COVID-19, enrolled during active disease.

This clone appeared a few times. The chain links TRBV3-1 (or the pseudogene TRBV3-2) to TRBJ1-1, with 9 bases fitting TRBD1. The CDR3 extends over 19 amino acids. Germline V CDR1 and CDR2: LGHDT, YNNKEL (reference sequence). Losses at the gene ends were 3 bases for V and 7 bases for J; bases not matched to a gene: 21. The CDR3 nucleotides read TGTGCCAGCAGCCACACGGAAGAACCGGGACAGGGCGCTCCATTTGAAGCTTTCTTT. Its protein is CASSHTEEPGQGAPFEAFF.

This rearrangement joins TRBV19 to TRBJ2-3, with 8 nucleotides matching TRBD1. Unmatched junction bases numbered 11, after V lost 5 bases and J lost 1 base. The CDR3 has 17 residues. Germline assignment: CDR1 LNHDA and CDR2 SQIVND (reference sequence). The CDR3 reads CASSRKVRGQGTDTQYF. The CDR3 nucleotides are TGTGCCAGTAGTCGTAAGGTTCGGGGACAGGGCACAGATACGCAGTATTTT.

This clone was seen only once. The chain has TRBV27 and TRBJ2-5, with 9 bases lining up with TRBD2. CDR3 length: 15 amino acids. V shed 6 bases and J 5 bases; nucleotides not matched to a gene: 10. Germline CDR1 is MNHEY and CDR2 is SMNVEV (reference sequence). The CDR3 reads CASSPDIGTSETQYF. DNA for the CDR3: TGTGCCAGCAGCCCCGACATCGGGACTAGCGAGACCCAGTACTTC.

The chain has TRBV7-2 and TRBJ1-2; D is ambiguous. This CDR3 region has 15 residues. Germline lookup yields CDR1 SGHTA and CDR2 FQGNSA. V was pared by 1 base and J by 4 bases, with 13 bases between. CDR3 sequence: CASSLEPRYGYGYTF. The DNA of the CDR3 is TGTGCCAGCAGCTTAGAACCCAGGTATGGCTATGGCTACACCTTC.

The rearrangement links TRBV11-2 to TRBJ1-2, with TRBD1 as a possible D gene (5 bases). Between the trimmed V and J ends, which lost 5 bases and 8 bases, there was a span of 15 bases. CDR3 length equals 13 residues. Germline V gives CDR1 SGHAT, CDR2 FQNNGV. The CDR3 spells CASSPSGGRGYTF. The CDR3 DNA is TGTGCCAGCAGCCCCTCGGGGGGACGGGGCTACACCTTC.

The chain combines TRBV5-1 with TRBJ2-3; TRBD1 might be the D (6 bases). With 5 bases removed from V and 3 bases from J, the gap between germline ends came to 13 bases. Germline lookup yields CDR1 SGHRS and CDR2 YFSETQ. This CDR3 contains 14 residues. The CDR3 spells CASRLLGTTDTQYF. In DNA form, the CDR3 reads TGCGCCAGCAGGCTACTTGGGACAACAGATACGCAGTATTTT. Complete variable domain (other parts from reference TRBV5-1 and TRBJ2-3): KAGVTQTPRYLIKTRGQQVTLSCSPISGHRSVSWYQQTPGQGLQFLFEYFSETQRNKGNFPGRFSGRQFSNSRSEMNVSTLELGDSALYLCASRLLGTTDTQYFGPGTRLTVL.

CDR3 sequence (DNA): TGTGCCAGCTCACCAGGCCCGGGACAGGGGCCCCACGAGCAGTACTTC. It translates to CASSPGPGQGPHEQYF. The chain recombines TRBV18 with TRBJ2-7, with 10 bases aligning to TRBD1. The germline V gene has CDR1 KGHSH and CDR2 LQKENI. J lost 5 bases, V lost 2 bases, and 9 bases had no gene match. CDR3 length equals 16 residues.

The genes are TRBV7-9 and TRBJ1-1; the D gene is possibly TRBD1 (5 bases). Germline values: CDR1 SEHNR, CDR2 FQNEAQ (reference sequence). V lost 5 bases to trimming and J lost 11 bases, with 12 bases between them. This CDR3 is built from 11 residues. CDR3 nucleotide sequence: TGTGCCAGCAGCGAGCAGGGTGGCGCTTTCTTT. Translated, it gives CASSEQGGAFF.

V and J are TRBV18 and TRBJ1-1; D gene unclear. Trimming removed 0 bases from V and 4 bases from J, with 9 bases in between. Per germline, CDR1 KGHSH and CDR2 LQKENI. This CDR3 is 14 amino acids long. The CDR3 loop is CASSPPERSTEAFF. The CDR3 nucleotides are TGTGCCAGCTCACCACCGGAGAGGAGCACTGAAGCTTTCTTT.

The chain combines TRBV19 with TRBJ1-2, with D maybe TRBD1 (6 bases). CDR3 length: 13 amino acids. Germline V gene data show CDR1 as LNHDA and CDR2 as SQIVND (reference sequence). V was pared by 9 bases and J by 2 bases, with 13 bases between. The CDR3 here is CASQGTRNYGYTF. The CDR3 bases are TGTGCCAGCCAGGGGACGCGCAACTATGGCTACACCTTC.

V gene TRBV29-1 combines with J gene TRBJ1-3, with a possible D match to TRBD1 (6 bases). CDR3 length: 14 residues. Trimming shortened V by 6 bases and J by 0 bases, and 12 bases separated the two germline ends. Germline-derived CDR1 and CDR2 are SQVTM and ANQGSEA. The CDR3 is CSVHTGLSGNTIYF. As DNA, the CDR3 is TGCAGCGTGCACACAGGGCTCTCTGGAAACACCATATATTTT.

The rearrangement uses TRBV3-1 (or the pseudogene TRBV3-2) and TRBJ1-1; 7 bases are shared with TRBD1. Germline CDR1 reads LGHDT; CDR2 reads YNNKEL (reference sequence). V was pared by 4 bases and J by 0 bases, with 2 bases of the junction left unmatched. The CDR3 length is 14 residues. The CDR3 sequence: CASSRDSLNTEAFF. In nucleotides, the CDR3 is TGTGCCAGCAGCCGGGACAGCCTGAACACTGAAGCTTTCTTT.

The rearrangement uses TRBV7-6 and TRBJ2-3, with no clear D. The CDR3 totals 15 residues. The germline CDR1 and CDR2 sequences are SGHVS and FNYEAQ. With 5 bases removed from V and 2 bases from J, the gap between germline ends came to 14 bases. As DNA, the CDR3 is TGTGCCAGCAGCGCCGAAGTGCGGAACACAGATACGCAGTATTTT. It yields the protein CASSAEVRNTDTQYF.

The chain joins TRBV3-1 (or the pseudogene TRBV3-2) to TRBJ2-1, with 7 bases identical to TRBD2. The CDR3 contains 15 residues. Germline V gene sequence: CDR1 LGHDT, CDR2 YNNKEL (reference sequence). V lost 1 base to trimming and J lost 6 bases; unmatched junction nucleotides: 6. CDR3 region: CASSQGTSEGNEQFF. The CDR3 region has the DNA TGTGCCAGCAGCCAAGGGACTAGTGAAGGCAATGAGCAGTTCTTC.

The rearrangement uses TRBV7-9 and TRBJ1-1; D possibly corresponds to TRBD1 (6 bases). CDR3 length: 13 residues. V lost 6 bases to trimming and J lost 1 base, with 9 bases between them. Germline V gene lookup returns CDR1 SEHNR and CDR2 FQNEAQ (reference sequence). The CDR3: CASRETGNTEAFF. The CDR3 nucleotides are TGTGCCAGCAGGGAGACAGGGAACACTGAAGCTTTCTTT.

The V call is TRBV2, the J call TRBJ2-1; 9 nucleotides agree with TRBD2. The V and J ends lost 5 bases and 8 bases, in that order; junction bases with no gene match: 10. The CDR3 totals 15 residues. Per the germline V gene, CDR1 is SNHLY and CDR2 is FYNNEI. The CDR3 region has the DNA TGTGCCAGCAGTTTATCGCTAGCGGGGCCGGATGAGCAGTTCTTC. This gives the protein CASSLSLAGPDEQFF.

The chain employs TRBV28 and TRBJ2-1; D ambiguous. The length of the CDR3 is 14 residues. The germline V and J ends were trimmed by 6 bases and 0 bases, with 9 bases remaining between them. CDR1 is MDHEN, CDR2 SYDVKM, per germline. Here the CDR3 reads CASRVKSSYNEQFF. The CDR3 region has the DNA TGTGCCAGCAGAGTCAAGAGCTCCTACAATGAGCAGTTCTTC.

The chain couples TRBV6-1 to TRBJ1-1, with D hard to call. There are 14 residues in the CDR3. V dropped 1 base and J dropped 1 base, with 7 bases sitting between them. CDR1 and CDR2 (germline): MNHNS, SASEGT. The CDR3 spells CASSEVLTNTEAFF. In nucleotides, the CDR3 is TGTGCCAGCAGTGAAGTACTTACGAACACTGAAGCTTTCTTT.

CDR3 residues: CASSLLLAGNEQFF. The CDR3 DNA reads as TGTGCCAGCAGCTTGCTGCTAGCGGGGAATGAGCAGTTCTTC. The rearrangement joins TRBV7-9 to TRBJ2-1; 9 bases are a match to TRBD2. CDR3 length: 14 amino acids. The V gene's germline CDR1 is SEHNR and CDR2 FQNEAQ (reference sequence). Germline trimming cut 3 bases from V and 7 bases from J; bases unmatched to any gene: 4.

The genes are TRBV19 and TRBJ1-5; 8 nucleotides match TRBD1. Germline lookup yields CDR1 LNHDA and CDR2 SQIVND (reference sequence). The trim removed 3 bases at V and 7 bases at J, leaving 5 bases unmatched. The CDR3 is made up of 14 amino acids. CDR3 in DNA: TGTGCCAGTAGTATGGCAGGGGGCAGACAGCCCCAGCATTTT. Translated: CASSMAGGRQPQHF.

CDR3 residues: CASSKAIKRKRPGDTQYF. The CDR3, as DNA: TGTGCCAGCAGCAAAGCGATAAAAAGGAAGCGGCCAGGAGATACGCAGTATTTT. The rearrangement links TRBV21-1 to TRBJ2-3; the table's D call TRBD2 went unverified against the DNA. TRBV21-1 is a recognized pseudogene. This CDR3 spans 18 amino acids.

This chain uses TRBV19 with TRBJ1-6; TRBD1 aligns across 7 bases. V shed 8 bases and J 7 bases; nucleotides not matched to a gene: 5. The germline V gene encodes CDR1 LNHDA and CDR2 SQIVND (reference sequence). The CDR3 runs to 13 residues. The CDR3 here is CASETGRNSPLHF. DNA of the CDR3: TGTGCCAGTGAGACAGGGCGGAATTCACCCCTCCACTTT.

The V call is TRBV27, the J call TRBJ2-7; possible D gene TRBD1, 5 bases. V shed 5 bases and J shed 3 bases, with 11 bases lying between them. Germline CDR1 and CDR2: MNHEY and SMNVEV (reference sequence). CDR3 length equals 13 residues. CDR3 sequence reads: CASSPQQGYEQYF. The DNA of the CDR3 is TGTGCCAGCAGTCCCCAGCAGGGCTACGAGCAGTACTTC.

This rearrangement joins TRBV19 to TRBJ2-7, with D possibly TRBD1 on 6 matching bases. CDR1 LNHDA and CDR2 SQIVND come from the germline V gene (reference sequence). This CDR3 comprises 14 residues. The V gene lost 3 bases and the J gene lost 0 bases, with 9 bases spanning the gap. This chain's CDR3 is CASSITGSSYEQYF. CDR3 bases: TGTGCCAGTAGTATCACAGGGAGCTCCTACGAGCAGTACTTC.

V is TRBV28 and J is TRBJ1-1, with a tentative D call TRBD1 (6 bases). Germline V gene sequence: CDR1 MDHEN, CDR2 SYDVKM. There are 13 residues in the CDR3. With 3 bases removed from V and 7 bases from J, the gap between germline ends came to 12 bases. Here the CDR3 DNA reads TGTGCCAGCAGTTTGGCAGGGGTCAGTGAAGCTTTCTTT. Residues: CASSLAGVSEAFF.

The chain links TRBV5-1 to TRBJ2-7; D unresolved. V lost 4 bases and J 3 bases, leaving 23 bases between the germline ends. Germline values: CDR1 SGHRS, CDR2 YFSETQ. The CDR3 totals 17 residues. CDR3 nucleotide sequence: TGCGCCAGCAGCCCCCAAATTCAGGCCACGCGATACTACGAGCAGTACTTC. Amino acids: CASSPQIQATRYYEQYF.

The V call is TRBV3-1 (or the pseudogene TRBV3-2), the J call TRBJ1-2; 7 positions match TRBD1. V lost 4 bases to trimming and J lost 4 bases; unmatched junction nucleotides: 3. CDR3 size: 13 residues. Looked up from germline, CDR1 is LGHDT and CDR2 is YNNKEL (reference sequence). DNA for the CDR3: TGTGCCAGCAGCCCGGGGACAGCCTATGGCTACACCTTC. This gives the protein CASSPGTAYGYTF.